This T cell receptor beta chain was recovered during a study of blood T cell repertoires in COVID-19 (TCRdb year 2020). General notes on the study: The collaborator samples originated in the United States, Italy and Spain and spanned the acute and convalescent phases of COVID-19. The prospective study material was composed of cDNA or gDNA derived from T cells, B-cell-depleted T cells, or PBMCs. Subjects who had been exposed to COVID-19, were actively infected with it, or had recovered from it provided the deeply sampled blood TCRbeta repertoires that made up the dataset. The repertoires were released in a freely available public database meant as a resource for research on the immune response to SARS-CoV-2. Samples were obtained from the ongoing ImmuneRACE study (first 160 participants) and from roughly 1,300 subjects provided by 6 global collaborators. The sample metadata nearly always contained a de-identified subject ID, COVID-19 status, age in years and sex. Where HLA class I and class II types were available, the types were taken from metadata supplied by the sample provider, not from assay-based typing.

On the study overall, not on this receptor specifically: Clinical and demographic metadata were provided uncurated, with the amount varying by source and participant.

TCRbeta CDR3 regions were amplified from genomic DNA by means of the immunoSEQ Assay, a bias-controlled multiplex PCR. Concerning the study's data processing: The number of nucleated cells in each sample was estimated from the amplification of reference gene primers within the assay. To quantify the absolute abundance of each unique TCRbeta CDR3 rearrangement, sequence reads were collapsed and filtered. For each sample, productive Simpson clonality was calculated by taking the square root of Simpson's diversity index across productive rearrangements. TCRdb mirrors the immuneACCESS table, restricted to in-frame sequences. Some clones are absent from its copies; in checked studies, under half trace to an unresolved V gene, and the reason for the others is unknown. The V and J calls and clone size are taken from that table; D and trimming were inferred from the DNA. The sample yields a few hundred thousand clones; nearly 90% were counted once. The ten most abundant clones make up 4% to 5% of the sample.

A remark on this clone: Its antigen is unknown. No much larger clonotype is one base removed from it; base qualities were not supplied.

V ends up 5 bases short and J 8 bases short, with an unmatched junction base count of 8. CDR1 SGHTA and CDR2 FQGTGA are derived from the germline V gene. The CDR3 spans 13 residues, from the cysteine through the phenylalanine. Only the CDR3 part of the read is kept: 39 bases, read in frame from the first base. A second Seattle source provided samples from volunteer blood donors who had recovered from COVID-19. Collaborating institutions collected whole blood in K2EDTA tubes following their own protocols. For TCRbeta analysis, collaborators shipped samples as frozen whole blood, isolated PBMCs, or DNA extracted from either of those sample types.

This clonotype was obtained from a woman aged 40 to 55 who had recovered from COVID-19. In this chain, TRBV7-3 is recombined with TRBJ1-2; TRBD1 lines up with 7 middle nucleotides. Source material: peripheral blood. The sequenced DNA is TGTGCCAGCAGCCGAAACACAGGGGACGGCTACACCTTC. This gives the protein CASSRNTGDGYTF.